Listed below are T cell receptor beta chains from one sample, sequenced in a study of CD8+CD57+ T cells in acquired aplastic anemia. In TCRdb, the reads were re-called with MiXCR into one record per CDR3 protein. Seen here are some 16,000 distinct CDR3 sequences, approximately 38% observed once, and the top ten hold around 85%. The sequenced sample consisted of CD8+CD57+ T cells sorted from PBMCs. These receptors originate from a human donor with aplastic anemia. CDR3s include the opening cysteine and the closing phenylalanine or tryptophan. D genes are given only for firm matches. Part of the rows lack a size; the others show once, few, many or a class for expanded clones.

>11|TRBJ2-1|.|TRBV5-6|.
TGTGCCAGCAGCAAAAACAATGAGCAGTTCTTC
CASSKNNEQFF
>15|TRBJ2-7|.|TRBV5-5|many
TGTGCCAGCAGCTTGGTCCCAGGGACCGTCTACGAGCAGTACTTC
CASSLVPGTVYEQYF
>13|TRBJ1-5|.|TRBV7-3|few
TGTGCCAGCAGCCGGACAAGTAATCAGCCCCAGCATTTT
CASSRTSNQPQHF
>14|TRBJ1-1|.|TRBV20-1|.
TGCAGTGCTAGTGAACCGGACAGGAACACTGAAGCTTTCTTT
CSASEPDRNTEAFF
>13|TRBJ2-5|TRBD2|TRBV3-1|.
TGTGCCAGCCTAGCGGGAGAGGGGGAGACCCAGTACTTC
CASLAGEGETQYF
>15|TRBJ2-3|.|TRBV15|.
TGTGCCACCAGCAGCTCCGGTAGCAAAACAGATACGCAGTATTTT
CATSSSGSKTDTQYF
>12|TRBJ2-1|.|TRBV4-1|.
TGCGCCAGCAGCCGGGACATTAATGAGCAGTTCTTC
CASSRDINEQFF
>13|TRBJ1-2|.|TRBV9|.
TGTGCCAGCAGCGTAGGGACTAACTATGGCTACACCTTC
CASSVGTNYGYTF
>13|TRBJ2-7|.|TRBV10-3|many
TGTGCCATCAGTGGGTACAGGGCCTACGAGCAGTACTTC
CAISGYRAYEQYF
>12|TRBJ1-1|.|TRBV14|.
TGTGCCAGCAGCCCCTCGGACAGAGAAGCTTTCTTT
CASSPSDREAFF